Listed below are T cell receptor beta chains from one sample, sequenced in a study of control samples from healthy donors and cancer patients. Assay used: immunoSEQ multiplex PCR; TCRdb lists only in-frame clones, some missing. Of approximately 66,000 clones detected, roughly 90% appear once; the ten largest clones hold 6%. Sequencing input: PBMCs. Every receptor here comes from a man aged 60-69 years with colorectal cancer. Each CDR3 is given with its conserved first and last residue. The order of the fields is V gene, D gene, J gene, clone size, CDR3 DNA, CDR3 protein. The D gene is left open where the match is weak. Only some rows state a clone size, as once, few, many or a class for expanded clones.

>TRBV20-1|NA|TRBJ1-1|NA
TGCAGTGCGGGGTGGGGGCCTGAAGCTTTCTTT
CSAGWGPEAFF
>TRBV3-1/TRBV3-2|NA|TRBJ1-3|NA
TGTGCCAGCAGCCAAGATTTCCCCGGGCAGGCCTCTGGAAACACCATATATTTT
CASSQDFPGQASGNTIYF
>TRBV25-1|NA|TRBJ2-7|NA
TGTGCCAGCAAGAAACCCGGCAGCTACGAGCAGTACTTC
CASKKPGSYEQYF
>TRBV6-5|TRBD1|TRBJ2-1|NA
TGTGCCAGCAGTTACTCGTCAGGGGGTTACAATGAGCAGTTCTTC
CASSYSSGGYNEQFF
>TRBV9|NA|TRBJ1-1|NA
TGTGCCAGCAGCGTTGGGGGTGGGAGGACTGAAGCTTTCTTT
CASSVGGGRTEAFF
>TRBV10-3|TRBD1|TRBJ1-5|NA
TGTGCCATCAGTGAGTTACAGGGGAGCAATCAGCCCCAGCATTTT
CAISELQGSNQPQHF
>TRBV6-5|NA|TRBJ1-1|NA
TGTGCCAGCACGAGACAGGCGAACACTGAAGCTTTCTTT
CASTRQANTEAFF
>TRBV7-2|NA|TRBJ2-2|NA
TGTGCCAGCAGCCCTCTTGGACTGCCTAACACCGGGGAGCTGTTTTTT
CASSPLGLPNTGELFF
>TRBV5-5|TRBD1|TRBJ1-5|NA
TGTGCCAGCAGCCCTGGGACAGACTACAATCAGCCCCAGCATTTT
CASSPGTDYNQPQHF
>TRBV18|NA|TRBJ2-2|NA
TGTGCCAGCTCCCAGGCCGTTGGGGAGCTGTTTTTT
CASSQAVGELFF
>TRBV5-1|TRBD2|TRBJ2-5|NA
TGCGCCAGCCGGAGACTAGCGGGGGGCGGGGAGACCCAGTACTTC
CASRRLAGGGETQYF
>TRBV5-1|NA|TRBJ2-1|NA
TGCGCCAGCAGCTTGGGGGGGCAAAACAATGAGCAGTTCTTC
CASSLGGQNNEQFF
>TRBV3-1/TRBV3-2|NA|TRBJ1-1|NA
TGTGCCAGCAGCCAAGATGGAGTTTTGAACACTGAAGCTTTCTTT
CASSQDGVLNTEAFF
>TRBV5-1|NA|TRBJ2-7|NA
TGCGCCAGCAGCCCGCCGTGGGCCTCCTACGAGCAGTACTTC
CASSPPWASYEQYF
>TRBV6-5|TRBD2|TRBJ2-7|few
TGTGCCAGCAGCCGGGGACTAGCCGTCGTCGAGCAGTACTTC
CASSRGLAVVEQYF
>TRBV4-1|NA|TRBJ1-3|NA
TGCGCCAGCAGCCCCCGGATTCAGGGGTTGGACTCTGGAAACACCATATATTTT
CASSPRIQGLDSGNTIYF
>TRBV18|NA|TRBJ1-1|NA
TGTGCCAGCTCACCCAACCAGGCTTTAAACACTGAAGCTTTCTTT
CASSPNQALNTEAFF
>TRBV11-2|NA|TRBJ2-1|once
TGTGCCAGCAGCTTAGTCAGGAATGAGCAGTTCTTC
CASSLVRNEQFF
>TRBV5-1|NA|TRBJ1-5|NA
TGCGCCAGCAGCCCCGGGGAGGGGGTGAGGGCCCAGCATTTT
CASSPGEGVRAQHF
>TRBV28|TRBD1|TRBJ2-7|NA
TGTGCCAGCAGTTTATCAGGGGGCCTAACCTACGAGCAGTACTTC
CASSLSGGLTYEQYF
>TRBV28|NA|TRBJ2-2|NA
TGTGCCAGCAGCGTATTAGGGGGGGTGAACACCGGGGAGCTGTTTTTT
CASSVLGGVNTGELFF
>TRBV3-1/TRBV3-2|NA|TRBJ1-1|NA
TGTGCCAGCAGCCATGGGACATCTAACACTGAAGCTTTCTTT
CASSHGTSNTEAFF
>TRBV4-1|NA|TRBJ2-3|NA
TGCGCCAGCAGCCAAGTCTCACTAACAGCAGATACGCAGTATTTT
CASSQVSLTADTQYF
>TRBV7-9|NA|TRBJ1-3|NA
TGTGCCAGCAGCTCTCGAAGGGCGGATGGGACCATATATTTT
CASSSRRADGTIYF
>TRBV9|NA|TRBJ1-6|NA
TGTGCCAGCAGCCCGTTCGATTCACCCCTCCACTTT
CASSPFDSPLHF
>TRBV28|NA|TRBJ2-7|NA
TGTGCCAGCAGTTTCCGGGACATTAGCTCCTACGAGCAGTACTTC
CASSFRDISSYEQYF
>TRBV6-5|TRBD1|TRBJ1-3|NA
TGTGCCAGCAGTTACTCGAACAGGGGGCGAAACACCATATATTTT
CASSYSNRGRNTIYF
>TRBV27|NA|TRBJ1-5|NA
TGTGCCAGCAGTCCAATGACAGCTAGCAATCAGCCCCAGCATTTT
CASSPMTASNQPQHF
>TRBV2|TRBD1|TRBJ2-5|NA
TGTGCCAGCAGAAACTCCGGGACAGGGGGCTCGGAGACCCAGTACTTC
CASRNSGTGGSETQYF
>TRBV19|NA|TRBJ2-3|NA
TGTGCCAGTAGTCTACCCTCGACAGGCGGCACAGATACGCAGTATTTT
CASSLPSTGGTDTQYF
>TRBV5-1|NA|TRBJ1-1|NA
TGCGCCAGCAGCTGGACCGAAGGGGGGACTGAAGCTTTCTTT
CASSWTEGGTEAFF
>TRBV24-1|NA|TRBJ2-2|NA
TGTGCCACCTCGACACCGAACACCGGGGAGCTGTTTTTT
CATSTPNTGELFF
>TRBV28|NA|TRBJ2-5|NA
TGTGCCAGCACAGAAACGAAGACCCAGTACTTC
CASTETKTQYF
>TRBV20-1|NA|TRBJ2-1|NA
TGCAGTGCTAGTTCAGGGACCCCCTACAATGAGCAGTTCTTC
CSASSGTPYNEQFF
>TRBV7-2|NA|TRBJ1-5|NA
TGTGCCAGCAGCTTACCGCCCCAGCCCCAGCATTTT
CASSLPPQPQHF
>TRBV27|TRBD1|TRBJ1-4|NA
TGTGCCAGCAGTCCGACAGGGGGCAAAGAAAAACTGTTTTTT
CASSPTGGKEKLFF
>TRBV19|NA|TRBJ1-3|once
TGTGCCAGTAGTCACACAGGGAGCTCTGGAAACACCATATATTTT
CASSHTGSSGNTIYF
>TRBV15|NA|TRBJ1-4|NA
TGTGCCACCAGCAGACTGGGGATGGTTGAAAAACTGTTTTTT
CATSRLGMVEKLFF
>TRBV5-6|NA|TRBJ2-5|NA
TGTGCCAGCAGCCCCCTGGGGAGTATAGAGACCCAGTACTTC
CASSPLGSIETQYF
>TRBV10-3|NA|TRBJ2-5|NA
TGTGCCATCAGTGAAGGCGGGACCCGAGGAGAGACCCAGTACTTC
CAISEGGTRGETQYF
>TRBV11-3|NA|TRBJ1-4|NA
TGTGCCAGCAGCCCCCGGAGGGAGATTGCAACTAATGAAAAACTGTTTTTT
CASSPRREIATNEKLFF
>TRBV7-8|TRBD1|TRBJ2-7|once
TGTGCCAGCAGCCCCGGGACAGTCTACGAGCAGTACTTC
CASSPGTVYEQYF
>TRBV6-1|NA|TRBJ1-3|NA
TGTGCCAGCAGTGATTGGGGTGCTGGAAACACCATATATTTT
CASSDWGAGNTIYF
>TRBV18|TRBD1|TRBJ2-3|NA
TGTGCCAGCTCACCCGACAGGGGTCGGACAGATACGCAGTATTTT
CASSPDRGRTDTQYF
>TRBV18|NA|TRBJ2-1|NA
TGTGCCAGCTCACCACCGGGGCAATCCTACAATGAGCAGTTCTTC
CASSPPGQSYNEQFF
>TRBV2|TRBD1|TRBJ1-2|NA
TGTGCCAGCAGAGCAACAGGGGTCCATGGCTACACCTTC
CASRATGVHGYTF